Listed below are T cell receptor beta chains from one sample, sequenced in a study of CD8+CD57+ T cells in acquired aplastic anemia. TCRdb re-derived calls from the reads in MiXCR, one entry per CDR3 protein. Among a few hundred thousand distinct CDR3 sequences listed, approximately 32% were seen once. What was sequenced was sorted CD4+, CD8+, or CD8+CD57+ T cells (not recorded which) from PBMCs. The receptors shown here come from a human donor with aplastic anemia. CDR3s include the opening cysteine and the closing phenylalanine or tryptophan. A D gene is named only where the DNA matches it firmly. Clone size is not always given. Where it is, it says once, few, many or a class for expanded clones.

V: TRBV7-9; J: TRBJ1-4; size: few; D: .; CDR3: CASSRTTGTEKLFF; DNA: TGTGCCAGCAGCCGTACTACAGGGACCGAAAAACTGTTTTTT
V: TRBV19; J: TRBJ1-5; size: many; D: .; CDR3: CASSVQDSGQPQHF; DNA: TGTGCCAGTAGCGTACAGGACAGCGGTCAGCCCCAGCATTTT
V: TRBV6-1; J: TRBJ1-3; size: few; D: TRBD1; CDR3: CASSGTGEPSGNTIYF; DNA: TGTGCCAGCAGTGGCACAGGGGAACCCTCTGGAAACACCATATATTTT
V: TRBV15; J: TRBJ2-7; size: .; D: TRBD2; CDR3: CATGSDSGALEQYF; DNA: TGTGCTACCGGGAGCGACAGCGGGGCTCTCGAGCAGTACTTC
V: TRBV4-2; J: TRBJ2-5; size: .; D: .; CDR3: CASSQGSDWGETQYF; DNA: TGTGCCAGCAGCCAAGGGTCCGACTGGGGCGAGACCCAGTACTTC
V: TRBV27; J: TRBJ1-1; size: .; D: .; CDR3: CASSLGDGTEAFF; DNA: TGTGCCAGCAGTTTAGGAGACGGGACAGAAGCTTTCTTT
V: TRBV24-1; J: TRBJ1-1; size: many; D: .; CDR3: CATSDLLNGANTEAFF; DNA: TGTGCCACCAGTGATTTGCTGAACGGGGCGAACACTGAAGCTTTCTTT
V: TRBV2; J: TRBJ2-7; size: .; D: .; CDR3: CASSARGANEQYF; DNA: TGTGCCAGCAGTGCTCGGGGTGCCAACGAGCAGTACTTC
V: TRBV5-1; J: TRBJ2-5; size: .; D: TRBD2; CDR3: CASSLSGFGLAGVETQYF; DNA: TGCGCCAGCAGCTTGTCGGGATTTGGACTAGCGGGAGTGGAGACCCAGTACTTC
V: TRBV10-3; J: TRBJ1-3; size: many; D: .; CDR3: CAISEGLSGNTIYF; DNA: TGTGCCATCAGTGAAGGTTTGTCTGGAAACACCATATATTTT
V: TRBV7-4; J: TRBJ2-7; size: .; D: TRBD2; CDR3: CASTEPGGEQYF; DNA: TGTGCCAGCACCGAGCCGGGGGGGGAGCAGTACTTC
V: TRBV19; J: TRBJ1-1; size: .; D: TRBD1; CDR3: CASSLLGTGRNTEAFF; DNA: TGTGCCAGTAGCCTCCTTGGGACAGGCCGGAACACTGAAGCTTTCTTT
V: TRBV24-1; J: TRBJ2-7; size: few; D: TRBD1; CDR3: CASSVGTGLSYEQYF; DNA: TGTGCCAGCAGTGTCGGGACAGGGCTTTCCTACGAGCAGTACTTC
V: TRBV20-1; J: TRBJ1-1; size: many; D: .; CDR3: CSGQAGQLNTEAFF; DNA: TGCAGTGGCCAGGCGGGGCAGCTGAACACTGAAGCTTTCTTT
V: TRBV6-1; J: TRBJ2-4; size: few; D: .; CDR3: CASSEVVLLAKNIQYF; DNA: TGTGCCAGCAGTGAAGTGGTACTCCTAGCCAAAAACATTCAGTACTTC
V: TRBV20-1; J: TRBJ2-1; size: .; D: TRBD2; CDR3: CSASATSGRATEQFF; DNA: TGCAGTGCTAGTGCGACTAGCGGGAGAGCGACTGAGCAGTTCTTC
V: TRBV7-6; J: TRBJ1-1; size: few; D: .; CDR3: CASSLDLRDSEAFF; DNA: TGTGCCAGCAGCTTAGACCTTCGCGACAGTGAAGCTTTCTTT
V: TRBV9; J: TRBJ2-7; size: few; D: .; CDR3: CASSVGPGVSSYEQYF; DNA: TGTGCCAGCAGCGTAGGTCCGGGAGTCAGCTCCTACGAGCAGTACTTC
V: TRBV19; J: TRBJ1-4; size: .; D: .; CDR3: CASSSPGSTEATNEKLFF; DNA: TGTGCCAGTAGTTCTCCAGGTAGCACGGAGGCAACTAATGAAAAACTGTTTTTT
V: TRBV15; J: TRBJ1-1; size: few; D: .; CDR3: CATSRPGNTEAFF; DNA: TGTGCCACCAGCAGACCTGGGAACACTGAAGCTTTCTTT
V: TRBV20-1; J: TRBJ1-6; size: .; D: TRBD1; CDR3: CSARGEDRTGGSRDSPLHF; DNA: TGCAGTGCTAGAGGGGAGGACAGGACAGGGGGATCTCGGGATTCACCCCTCCACTTT
V: TRBV28; J: TRBJ1-6; size: .; D: TRBD1; CDR3: CASSLSDRGGPLHF; DNA: TGTGCCAGCAGTTTATCGGACAGGGGAGGACCCCTCCACTTT
V: TRBV4-2; J: TRBJ1-3; size: .; D: .; CDR3: CASSQEEVISGNTIYF; DNA: TGTGCCAGCAGCCAAGAGGAGGTTATCTCTGGAAACACCATATATTTT
V: TRBV5-1; J: TRBJ2-1; size: many; D: .; CDR3: CASGLAESYNEQFF; DNA: TGCGCCAGTGGATTAGCGGAAAGTTACAATGAGCAGTTCTTC
V: TRBV20-1; J: TRBJ2-1; size: .; D: TRBD1; CDR3: CSAQRGTGGENEQFF; DNA: TGCAGTGCTCAAAGGGGGACAGGGGGTGAAAATGAGCAGTTCTTC
V: TRBV29-1; J: TRBJ1-1; size: many; D: .; CDR3: CSVERQHRSEAFF; DNA: TGCAGCGTTGAGCGGCAGCATCGAAGTGAAGCTTTCTTT
V: TRBV3-1; J: TRBJ2-5; size: .; D: TRBD2; CDR3: CATGLAGGAETQYF; DNA: TGTGCCACAGGACTAGCGGGAGGAGCAGAGACCCAGTACTTC
V: TRBV6-1; J: TRBJ2-1; size: .; D: TRBD2; CDR3: CASTSGPSYNEQFF; DNA: TGTGCCAGCACTAGCGGCCCGTCCTACAATGAGCAGTTCTTC
V: TRBV11-1; J: TRBJ1-2; size: .; D: TRBD1; CDR3: CASSYPGTGGGYGYTF; DNA: TGTGCCAGCAGCTATCCCGGGACAGGGGGAGGCTATGGCTACACCTTC
V: TRBV15; J: TRBJ2-7; size: many; D: TRBD2; CDR3: CATSRLAGGSGEQYF; DNA: TGTGCCACCAGCCGACTAGCGGGAGGTTCCGGCGAGCAGTACTTC
V: TRBV20-1; J: TRBJ2-1; size: few; D: .; CDR3: CSAAGRGYNEQFF; DNA: TGCAGTGCCGCGGGGCGGGGCTACAATGAGCAGTTCTTC
V: TRBV20-1; J: TRBJ2-3; size: .; D: TRBD1; CDR3: CSARDGDRDTDTQYF; DNA: TGCAGTGCTAGAGACGGGGACAGGGACACAGATACGCAGTATTTT
V: TRBV24-1; J: TRBJ2-1; size: many; D: .; CDR3: CATSAKPGDEQFF; DNA: TGTGCCACCAGTGCCAAACCGGGGGATGAGCAGTTCTTC
V: TRBV2; J: TRBJ2-2; size: .; D: .; CDR3: CASSDSRDFPGELFF; DNA: TGTGCCAGCAGTGATAGCAGGGATTTCCCCGGGGAGCTGTTTTTT
V: TRBV5-1; J: TRBJ2-7; size: many; D: TRBD2; CDR3: CASSLETSGNYEQYF; DNA: TGCGCCAGCAGCTTGGAGACTAGCGGGAACTACGAGCAGTACTTC
V: TRBV10-3; J: TRBJ2-1; size: .; D: TRBD2; CDR3: CAISWTSGGREQFF; DNA: TGTGCCATCAGTTGGACTAGCGGGGGGCGTGAGCAGTTCTTC
V: TRBV5-6; J: TRBJ2-7; size: many; D: .; CDR3: CASRWGRYEQYF; DNA: TGTGCCAGCAGATGGGGCCGGTACGAGCAGTACTTC
V: TRBV6-2/TRBV6-3; J: TRBJ2-5; size: .; D: TRBD2; CDR3: CASSYSVSLAGLQETQYF; DNA: TGTGCCAGCAGTTACTCCGTCTCACTAGCGGGCCTCCAAGAGACCCAGTACTTC
V: TRBV11-2; J: TRBJ1-1; size: .; D: .; CDR3: CASSLVRLRDEKNTEAFF; DNA: TGTGCCAGCAGCTTAGTTAGGCTTCGGGACGAAAAGAACACTGAAGCTTTCTTT
V: TRBV11-1; J: TRBJ2-3; size: .; D: .; CDR3: CASSWSRWQGRTDTQYF; DNA: TGTGCCAGCAGCTGGTCCCGGTGGCAGGGGAGAACAGATACGCAGTATTTT
V: TRBV7-2; J: TRBJ2-1; size: .; D: .; CDR3: CASSSLSHEQFF; DNA: TGTGCCAGCAGCTCCCTTTCCCATGAGCAGTTCTTC
V: TRBV7-2; J: TRBJ2-1; size: many; D: TRBD2; CDR3: CASSQRGGRWNEQFF; DNA: TGTGCCAGCAGCCAGCGGGGGGGCCGGTGGAATGAGCAGTTCTTC
V: TRBV5-1; J: TRBJ2-7; size: .; D: TRBD1; CDR3: CASSSIRDRVFNEQYF; DNA: TGCGCCAGCAGCTCTATCCGGGACAGGGTTTTCAACGAGCAGTACTTC
V: TRBV4-2; J: TRBJ2-1; size: .; D: TRBD1; CDR3: CASSPAGTGSEQFF; DNA: TGTGCCAGCTCACCTGCCGGGACAGGAAGCGAGCAGTTCTTC
V: TRBV20-1; J: TRBJ2-1; size: few; D: TRBD2; CDR3: CSAFLAGGDEQFF; DNA: TGCAGTGCTTTCCTAGCGGGGGGAGATGAGCAGTTCTTC
V: TRBV7-8; J: TRBJ2-2; size: many; D: .; CDR3: CASSHEVAELFF; DNA: TGTGCCAGCAGCCATGAAGTAGCGGAGCTGTTTTTT
V: TRBV20-1; J: TRBJ1-5; size: .; D: TRBD1; CDR3: CSAIRDRSIYSNQPQHF; DNA: TGCAGTGCTATCCGGGACAGGAGTATCTATAGCAATCAGCCCCAGCATTTT
V: TRBV25-1; J: TRBJ2-7; size: .; D: .; CDR3: CTSRDSPYEQYF; DNA: TGTACCAGCAGAGACAGTCCCTACGAGCAGTACTTC
V: TRBV12-5; J: TRBJ2-7; size: .; D: TRBD1; CDR3: CASGAPGGSYEQYF; DNA: TGTGCTAGTGGTGCACCAGGGGGCTCTTACGAGCAGTACTTC
V: TRBV19; J: TRBJ1-4; size: once; D: .; CDR3: CASSIREGKLFF; DNA: TGTGCCAGTAGTATACGGGAGGGAAAACTGTTTTTT
V: TRBV2; J: TRBJ2-3; size: few; D: .; CDR3: CASNPGTDTQYF; DNA: TGTGCCAGCAACCCCGGCACAGATACGCAGTATTTT
V: TRBV4-1; J: TRBJ1-2; size: few; D: .; CDR3: CASSSASPQKLNYGYTF; DNA: TGCGCCAGCAGCTCAGCCAGCCCGCAGAAACTTAACTATGGCTACACCTTC
V: TRBV7-9; J: TRBJ2-5; size: few; D: TRBD2; CDR3: CASSPRLAGKETQYF; DNA: TGTGCCAGCAGCCCTCGACTAGCGGGGAAAGAGACCCAGTACTTC
V: TRBV19; J: TRBJ2-3; size: .; D: TRBD1; CDR3: CASSIVGQGPSDTQYF; DNA: TGTGCCAGTAGTATCGTTGGACAGGGTCCGTCAGATACGCAGTATTTT
V: TRBV27; J: TRBJ2-1; size: .; D: .; CDR3: CASSPRLGSNEQFF; DNA: TGTGCCAGCAGTCCTAGACTGGGCTCCAATGAGCAGTTCTTC